Presented here are 14 T cell receptor beta chains from one specimen sequenced in a study of shared clonotypes between healthy human individuals (dated by TCRdb to 2018 to 2020). For the CD8 naive samples, CD45RO-negative cells were positively selected for CCR7, yielding a CD45RA+CCR7+ population from which TemRA cells were excluded. Library preparation employed the immunoSEQ multiplex PCR assay. TCRdb re-hosts the immuneACCESS table, in-frame sequences only. Its copies lack some clones; in the studies checked, an unresolved V gene accounts for under half of them, and the cause for the rest is not known. The sample contains 2 million to 2.5 million clones, about 92% of them found a single time. 1.7% of the sample is taken by the ten largest. The sequencing sample was made of naive CD8+ T cells from PBMCs. Interpreted using the paper, the cell subset or site label stands for: CD45RA+CCR7+. The receptors come from a man between 18 and 29 years old in good health. Some clones in this sample may be carry-over from other donors' samples.

The V gene is TRBV5-5, the J gene TRBJ1-2; D gene uncertain. The CDR3 sequence is 14 residues long. In germline, CDR1 is SGHKS, CDR2 YYEKEE (reference sequence). The V end lost 0 bases, the J end lost 2 bases, and 8 bases lay between the germline ends. CDR3 bases: TGTGCCAGCAGCTTGGCCCGTCTAAACTATGGCTACACCTTC. Its protein product is CASSLARLNYGYTF.

The gene calls are TRBV6-5 and TRBJ2-5; TRBD1 might be the D (5 bases). Germline CDR1 reads MNHEY; CDR2 reads SVGAGI. The CDR3 consists of 14 residues. The V end was cut by 3 bases, the J end by 5 bases, with 13 bases between. The CDR3 region has the DNA TGTGCCAGCAGTTATGGTCAGGGCCTCGAGACCCAGTACTTC. Translation: CASSYGQGLETQYF.

The chain has TRBV7-8 and TRBJ2-5; 8 positions agree with TRBD2. Losses at the gene ends were 2 bases for V and 5 bases for J; bases not matched to a gene: 10. Per germline, CDR1 SGHVS and CDR2 FQNEAQ. CDR3 length: 16 residues. CDR3 DNA sequence: TGTGCCAGCAGCTTATCCCGGGAGGGCTTGAGTGAGACCCAGTACTTC. This encodes CASSLSREGLSETQYF.

CDR3 residues: CASSLDGTTDTQYF. Here the CDR3 DNA reads TGTGCCAGCAGCTTAGACGGAACCACAGATACGCAGTATTTT. The genes are TRBV13 and TRBJ2-3; no definite D call. CDR3 length: 14 residues. Trimming took 1 base from V and 2 from J, leaving 7 bases between them. Germline CDR1 is PRHDT and CDR2 is FYEKMQ (reference sequence). Based on the CDR3 plus reference TRBV13 and TRBJ2-3, the full variable domain is AAGVIQSPRHLIKEKRETATLKCYPIPRHDTVYWYQQGPGQDPQFLISFYEKMQSDKGSIPDRFSAQQFSDYHSELNMSSLELGDSALYFCASSLDGTTDTQYFGPGTRLTVL.

The V gene is TRBV30, the J gene TRBJ2-1; weak D call: TRBD1 (6 bases). The CDR3 length is 16 residues. Per the germline V gene, CDR1 is GTSNPN and CDR2 is SVGIG (reference sequence). V gave up 0 bases and J gave up 1 base, with 13 bases separating them. CDR3 bases: TGTGCCTGGAGTGTACTGGGGGCTGAATCCTACAATGAGCAGTTCTTC. Protein product: CAWSVLGAESYNEQFF.

This chain links TRBV27 with TRBJ1-4; D ambiguous. V lost 7 bases, J lost 0 bases, and 15 bases lay in between. Germline V CDR1 and CDR2: MNHEY, SMNVEV (reference sequence). CDR3 length: 16 residues. Written as DNA, the CDR3 is TGTGCCAGCATGCCCCTTAACAGTGCAACTAATGAAAAACTGTTTTTT. The encoded protein is CASMPLNSATNEKLFF.

The chain recombines TRBV9 with TRBJ2-3; tentative D call: TRBD1 (5 bases). Deletions cut 3 bases from V and 2 bases from J, with 10 bases between. Per germline, CDR1 SGDLS and CDR2 YYNGEE. CDR3 length equals 14 residues. CDR3 protein: CASSADSYTDTQYF. CDR3 sequence (DNA): TGTGCCAGCAGCGCAGACAGTTACACAGATACGCAGTATTTT. Together with reference TRBV9 and TRBJ2-3, the CDR3 gives the full variable domain: DSGVTQTPKHLITATGQRVTLRCSPRSGDLSVYWYQQSLDQGLQFLIQYYNGEERAKGNILERFSAQQFPDLHSELNLSSLELGDSALYFCASSADSYTDTQYFGPGTRLTVL.

The chain couples TRBV5-6 to TRBJ1-1; tentative D call: TRBD1 (5 bases). From germline, CDR1 is SGHDT and CDR2 YYEEEE. With 4 bases removed from V and 7 bases from J, the gap between germline ends came to 17 bases. The CDR3 consists of 14 residues. In nucleotides, the CDR3 is TGTGCCAGCAGCCCGACGGGGGTCGCTTTTGAAGCTTTCTTT. Its translation: CASSPTGVAFEAFF.

The gene calls are TRBV18 and TRBJ2-1, with 11 bases fitting TRBD2. The CDR3 runs 15 residues. CDR1 is KGHSH, CDR2 LQKENI, per germline. The junction had 8 bases not matched to a gene; V was cut back by 5 bases and J by 8 bases. As DNA, the CDR3 is TGTGCCAGCTCAGTCCTAGCGGGAGGTTTAGATGAGCAGTTCTTC. It codes for CASSVLAGGLDEQFF.

In this sample, this clone turned up once. This rearrangement joins TRBV30 to TRBJ2-7; no reliable D call. V lost 3 bases, J lost 0 bases, and 18 bases lay in between. This CDR3 is built from 16 residues. Germline CDR1 is GTSNPN and CDR2 is SVGIG (reference sequence). Written as DNA, the CDR3 is TGTGCCTGGAGCCCCCCTCCGGACGGACCCTCCTACGAGCAGTACTTC. This codes for CAWSPPPDGPSYEQYF.

V and J are TRBV4-2 and TRBJ2-1; D remains unclear. The CDR3 loop spans 17 amino acids. V lost 1 base, J lost 6 bases, and 19 bases lay in between. Per germline, CDR1 LGHNA and CDR2 YNFKEQ. DNA of the CDR3: TGTGCCAGCAGCCAAGTCCCCTCATCATCCCAAGGCAATGAGCAGTTCTTC. Protein: CASSQVPSSSQGNEQFF.

This clone appeared once. This sequence joins TRBV6-4 and TRBJ2-1; tentative D call: TRBD2 (6 bases). Trimming took off 6 bases at V and 8 bases at J, with 29 bases between the two ends. The CDR3 is made up of 18 amino acids. From germline, CDR1 is MRHNA and CDR2 SNTAGT. The CDR3 coding sequence is TGTGCCAGCAGGACCCCGACCCAAGGCGGGGAAGGGATCCATGAGCAGTTCTTC. This codes for CASRTPTQGGEGIHEQFF.

This clone is a singleton in its sample. V usage is TRBV28 and J usage is TRBJ2-1, with D unclear. This CDR3 is built from 14 residues. Trimming removed 2 bases at V and 6 bases at J, with 11 bases between. Per the germline V gene, CDR1 is MDHEN and CDR2 is SYDVKM. In nucleotides, the CDR3 is TGTGCCAGCAGTTTAAGTCAGTATCTCAATGAGCAGTTCTTC. This gives the protein CASSLSQYLNEQFF. The full variable domain, completed using reference TRBV28 and TRBJ2-1, is DVKVTQSSRYLVKRTGEKVFLECVQDMDHENMFWYRQDPGLGLRLIYFSYDVKMKEKGDIPEGYSVSREKKERFSLILESASTNQTSMYLCASSLSQYLNEQFFGPGTRLTVL.

V gene TRBV7-8 combines with J gene TRBJ1-1, with no clear D. There are 17 residues in the CDR3. Trimming shortened V by 1 base and J by 4 bases, and 19 bases separated the two germline ends. The V gene's germline CDR1 is SGHVS and CDR2 FQNEAQ. CDR3 loop: CASSLDLQGIGGTEAFF. CDR3 sequence (DNA): TGTGCCAGCAGCTTAGATCTTCAAGGGATCGGTGGCACTGAAGCTTTCTTT.